This TCR beta chain was sequenced in a study of cytomegalovirus exposure and HLA in healthy donors. The PCR was carried out with 60 Vbeta primers and 13 Jbeta primers. The data were produced by immunoSEQ multiplex PCR, yet TCRdb's version contains in-frame clones alone and is incomplete. The table records approximately 76,000 clones, less than 80% of them present only once. Notes on this clone: Because the CDR3's place on the DNA is in doubt, the DNA is left out and the CDR3 is given as listed by TCRdb.

The CDR3 extends over 21 residues, inclusive of both ends. This sequence originates from a man aged 30 to 39 in good health and CMV-seronegative. This rearrangement joins TRBV21-1 to TRBJ1-3; TRBD1, the table's D call, lacks a check against the DNA. TRBV21-1 is annotated as a pseudogene. The sequenced sample consisted of PBMCs. CDR3 loop: CASSFRSADRELFGSGNTIYF.